This T cell receptor (beta chain) appears in the sequencing data of a study of OX40 agonist ivuxolimab in advanced cancers. Repertoires were generated with immunoSEQ multiplex PCR, while TCRdb's copy carries only in-frame clones and drops some. This table has tens of thousands of clones, 82% appearing once. The sample here was CD4+ or CD8+ T cells sorted from blood, taken in a trial of the OX40 agonist ivuxolimab. The origin of this receptor is an adult with an advanced solid tumor such as melanoma, head and neck, liver or kidney cancer.

In nucleotides, the CDR3 is TGTGCCAGCAGCCAAGATTTCAGGGAAAAGGGCTCCTACGAGCAGTACTTC. This translates into CASSQDFREKGSYEQYF. The chain links TRBV14 to TRBJ2-7; D may be TRBD1 (5 bases). The CDR3 is made up of 17 amino acids. The germline V gene has CDR1 SGHDN and CDR2 FVKESK. Trimming cost V 0 bases and J 0 bases, with 15 bases left between them.